This TCR beta chain came from a study of shared clonotypes between healthy human individuals. Study at large: Each donor had three CD4 naive, three CD4 memory, two CD8 naive and one CD8 memory plate.

Germline V lookup: CDR1 LNHNV, CDR2 YYDKDF (reference sequence). The length of the CDR3 is 16 residues. V was trimmed by 4 bases and J by 0 bases, leaving 13 bases between them. Regarding the study as a whole: Compared with clonotypes that all four donors shared, non-shared clonotypes had lower generation probabilities. Large sequencing depth failed to make sorted-subset sequencing complete, rarefaction showed.

Concerning this clone itself: Antigen specificity is unknown.

Data came from immunoSEQ multiplex PCR; TCRdb stores just in-frame clones and leaves some out. The table lists about 2,500,000 clones, roughly nine tenths of them singletons, with roughly 0.15% in the top ten. The sequenced sample consisted of naive CD4+ T cells sorted from blood. Specified subset: CD45RA+ positively selected. The rearrangement joins TRBV15 to TRBJ2-1, with a weak D call TRBD1 (5 bases). This sequence was found in a man aged 18 to 35 in good health. The CDR3 sequence: CATSTNDGASYNEQFF. CDR3 coding DNA: TGTGCCACCAGCACCAACGATGGGGCCTCCTACAATGAGCAGTTCTTC.